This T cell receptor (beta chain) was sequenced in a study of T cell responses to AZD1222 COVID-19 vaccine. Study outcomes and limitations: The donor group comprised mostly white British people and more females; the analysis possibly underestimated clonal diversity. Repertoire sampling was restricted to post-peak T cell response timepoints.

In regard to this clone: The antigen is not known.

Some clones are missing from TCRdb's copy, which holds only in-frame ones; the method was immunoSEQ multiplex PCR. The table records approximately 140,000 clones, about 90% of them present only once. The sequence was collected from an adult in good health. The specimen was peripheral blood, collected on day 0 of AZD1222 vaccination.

CDR3 sequence reads: CASSLTPTGLAGGPQFF. In DNA, the CDR3 is TGTGCCAGCAGCTTAACGCCCACGGGACTAGCGGGTGGGCCGCAGTTCTTC. The chain uses TRBV7-3 and TRBJ2-1; TRBD2 agrees at 12 bases. The J segment lost 12 bases and the V segment lost 0 bases, leaving 12 bases of the junction unmatched. The CDR3 covers 17 residues. CDR1 is SGHTA and CDR2 is FQGTGA in the germline V gene.